Each of the 29 T cell receptor beta chains below was sequenced from the same sample in a study of blood T cell repertoires in COVID-19. Assay used: immunoSEQ multiplex PCR; TCRdb lists only in-frame clones, some missing. This table has over 350,000 clones, 90% to 95% appearing once. Sequenced sample: PBMCs or T cells enriched from blood (not recorded which). The receptors come from a woman in her thirties or forties who had been exposed to COVID-19.

This chain uses TRBV10-2 with TRBJ2-3, with D hard to call. Trimming shortened V by 3 bases and J by 3 bases, and 7 bases separated the two germline ends. This CDR3 is built from 13 residues. Germline V gene data show CDR1 as WSHSY and CDR2 as SAAADI. DNA for the CDR3: TGCGCCAGCAGTGAACAGAGTACAGATACGCAGTATTTT. It yields the protein CASSEQSTDTQYF.

This chain uses TRBV24-1 with TRBJ2-3; 13 bases fit TRBD2. Trimming at V came to 4 bases and at J to 0 bases, leaving 6 bases not matched to a gene. The CDR3 runs to 18 residues. Germline-derived CDR1 and CDR2 are KGHDR and SFDVKD. The CDR3 loop is CATSEPGTSGTSTDTQYF. The CDR3 DNA sequence: TGTGCCACCAGTGAGCCTGGGACTAGCGGGACTAGCACAGATACGCAGTATTTT.

The rearrangement links TRBV30 to TRBJ2-2, with D tentatively TRBD2 (6 bases). This CDR3 spans 14 amino acids. With 0 bases removed from V and 7 bases from J, the gap between germline ends came to 12 bases. The germline V gene encodes CDR1 GTSNPN and CDR2 SVGIG (reference sequence). CDR3 in amino acids: CAWSVVIGGGELFF. Written as DNA, the CDR3 is TGTGCCTGGAGTGTAGTAATCGGGGGCGGGGAGCTGTTTTTT.

This sequence joins TRBV18 and TRBJ1-5; D is perhaps TRBD1 (6 bases). Trimming cost V 4 bases and J 0 bases, with 16 bases left between them. CDR1 is KGHSH, CDR2 LQKENI, per germline. This CDR3 contains 17 residues. DNA for the CDR3: TGTGCCAGCTCACGATCTATCCCGGGACATAGCAATCAGCCCCAGCATTTT. It encodes CASSRSIPGHSNQPQHF. Complete variable domain (other parts from reference TRBV18 and TRBJ1-5): NAGVMQNPRHLVRRRGQEARLRCSPMKGHSHVYWYRQLPEEGLKFMVYLQKENIIDESGMPKERFSAEFPKEGPSILRIQQVVRGDSAAYFCASSRSIPGHSNQPQHFGDGTRLSIL.

V usage is TRBV7-3 and J usage is TRBJ2-1, with 13 positions matching TRBD2. The CDR3 has 15 residues. Germline values: CDR1 SGHTA, CDR2 FQGTGA. Losses at the gene ends were 5 bases for V and 5 bases for J; bases not matched to a gene: 3. CDR3 sequence reads: CASSPGLAGDNEQFF. The CDR3 nucleotides are TGTGCCAGCAGCCCCGGACTAGCGGGAGACAATGAGCAGTTCTTC.

CDR3 loop: CASSQGLAGGLNEQFF. The CDR3 nucleotides are TGTGCCAGCAGCCAGGGACTAGCGGGGGGGCTGAATGAGCAGTTCTTC. The V gene is TRBV3-1 (or the pseudogene TRBV3-2), the J gene TRBJ2-1; the match to TRBD2 covers 16 bases. This CDR3 has 16 residues. Looked up from germline, CDR1 is LGHDT and CDR2 is YNNKEL (reference sequence). J was trimmed by 7 bases and V by 3 bases; bases with no gene match: 3.

The sample holds one count of this clone. The rearrangement links TRBV2 to TRBJ1-6, with no clear D. The V end lost 6 bases, the J end lost 1 base, and 7 bases lay between the germline ends. Germline CDR1 is SNHLY and CDR2 is FYNNEI. CDR3 length equals 14 residues. Here the CDR3 reads CASRGRSYNSPLHF. DNA of the CDR3: TGTGCCAGCAGGGGGAGGTCCTATAATTCACCCCTCCACTTT.

CDR3: CASSEMAAYGYTF. The CDR3 DNA reads as TGCGCCAGCAGTGAGATGGCCGCCTATGGCTACACCTTC. The chain links TRBV10-2 to TRBJ1-2; D call uncertain. CDR3 length: 13 amino acids. Germline V gives CDR1 WSHSY, CDR2 SAAADI. V shed 2 bases and J shed 4 bases, with 8 bases lying between them.

The chain uses TRBV3-1 (or the pseudogene TRBV3-2) and TRBJ2-2; 14 positions agree with TRBD2. The CDR3 contains 18 residues. V shed 4 bases, J shed 6 bases, and the junction held 10 bases outside the gene matches. Germline V gene sequence: CDR1 LGHDT, CDR2 YNNKEL (reference sequence). In nucleotides, the CDR3 is TGTGCCAGCAGCCTCCAGACTAGCGGGGGGGCCAGGGCCGGGGAGCTGTTTTTT. Translation: CASSLQTSGGARAGELFF.

The V call is TRBV30, the J call TRBJ2-7; D is perhaps TRBD1 (5 bases). Germline values: CDR1 GTSNPN, CDR2 SVGIG (reference sequence). V dropped 0 bases and J dropped 2 bases, with 17 bases sitting between them. The CDR3 is made up of 16 amino acids. The CDR3 spells CAWSVVAGFSPYEQYF. The CDR3 bases are TGTGCCTGGAGTGTAGTTGCAGGGTTTTCTCCCTACGAGCAGTACTTC.

V is TRBV10-3 and J is TRBJ2-1, with 13 bases identical to TRBD2. Trimming took 4 bases from V and 9 from J; bases not matched to a gene: 9. Germline loops: CDR1 ENHRY, CDR2 SYGVKD. This CDR3 comprises 16 residues. CDR3 nucleotide sequence: TGTGCCATCAGTGGGACTAGCGGGAGAGGAGGCGGTGAGCAGTTCTTC. It translates to CAISGTSGRGGGEQFF.

The chain has TRBV7-2 and TRBJ2-7; 11 nucleotides match TRBD2. Germline V lookup: CDR1 SGHTA, CDR2 FQGNSA. Trimming at V came to 0 bases and at J to 6 bases, leaving 13 bases not matched to a gene. The CDR3 extends over 18 amino acids. Written as DNA, the CDR3 is TGTGCCAGCAGCTTAGCGCGTCCTTTAGCGGGAGGGCCGGGCGAGCAGTACTTC. Its protein is CASSLARPLAGGPGEQYF.

The chain joins TRBV30 to TRBJ1-1; no firm D call. CDR3 length: 12 amino acids. Trimming shortened V by 3 bases and J by 4 bases, and 9 bases separated the two germline ends. Germline CDR1 GTSNPN, CDR2 SVGIG (reference sequence). The CDR3 here is CAWSPSGTEAFF. The DNA for the CDR3 is TGTGCCTGGAGCCCCTCGGGCACTGAAGCTTTCTTT.

This clone has only one observation. The chain uses TRBV30 and TRBJ2-1, with 8 bases that match TRBD1. The CDR3 is made up of 14 amino acids. With V trimmed by 2 bases and J by 2 bases, 2 bases remained unmatched. Per the germline V gene, CDR1 is GTSNPN and CDR2 is SVGIG (reference sequence). The CDR3 DNA reads TGTGCCTGGAGTACAGGGGGGACCTACAATGAGCAGTTCTTC. Protein product: CAWSTGGTYNEQFF.

This clone has a single count. The junction and the germline gene differ at one end; a read error may be behind it. The V and J genes are TRBV7-7 and TRBJ2-1, with D possibly TRBD1 on 6 matching bases. This CDR3 has 15 amino acids. The germline CDR1 and CDR2 sequences are SSHAT and FNYEAQ (reference sequence). DNA of the CDR3: TGTGCTAGCAGCTTAGGGGTAGGGGGTTCGGATGAGCAGTTCTTC. It specifies CASSLGVGGSDEQFF.

This clone was observed a handful of times. The DNA of the CDR3 is TGTGCCAGTAGCCCAGGTAACAGGGTGGACTATGGCTACACCTTC. Protein: CASSPGNRVDYGYTF. The gene calls are TRBV19 and TRBJ1-2, with D possibly being TRBD1 (6 bases). The CDR3 is 15 amino acids. The ends were cut back, 6 bases at V and 3 bases at J, with 17 bases in the middle. CDR1 LNHDA and CDR2 SQIVND come from the germline V gene (reference sequence).

The CDR3 here is CATSDGKTGRDTEAFF. In DNA, the CDR3 is TGTGCCACCAGTGATGGGAAGACGGGGAGGGACACTGAAGCTTTCTTT. This chain uses TRBV24-1 with TRBJ1-1; no definite D call. Germline V gives CDR1 KGHDR, CDR2 SFDVKD. Trimming cost V 3 bases and J 3 bases, with 16 bases left between them. The CDR3 is made up of 16 amino acids.

Remarks on this clone: The sample holds other DNA sequences that translate to the same CDR3. The chain recombines TRBV5-4 with TRBJ1-3, with a possible D match to TRBD1 (5 bases). The length of the CDR3 is 15 residues. V lost 0 bases, J lost 1 base, and 8 bases lay in between. CDR1 and CDR2 (germline): SGHNT, YYREEE (reference sequence). The CDR3 DNA sequence: TGTGCCAGCAGCTTGGACAGGTCTTCTGGAAACACCATATATTTT. Residues: CASSLDRSSGNTIYF.

This clone appeared once. The chain has TRBV10-1 and TRBJ2-5, with D unclear. Trimming took off 3 bases at V and 5 bases at J, with 16 bases between the two ends. Germline V lookup: CDR1 WNHNN, CDR2 SYGVQD (reference sequence). This CDR3 is 15 amino acids long. The DNA of the CDR3 is TGCGCCAGCAGTGACCCGGTGCTGTCCCGGGAGACCCAGTACTTC. Its protein is CASSDPVLSRETQYF.

This rearrangement joins TRBV13 to TRBJ1-4; TRBD1 might be the D (6 bases). In germline, CDR1 is PRHDT, CDR2 FYEKMQ (reference sequence). Trimming removed 5 bases at V and 6 bases at J, with 10 bases between. The CDR3 is 13 residues long. The CDR3 reads CASSGGADEKLFF. Written as DNA, the CDR3 is TGTGCCAGCAGCGGGGGCGCCGATGAAAAACTGTTTTTT. Complete variable domain (other parts from reference TRBV13 and TRBJ1-4): AAGVIQSPRHLIKEKRETATLKCYPIPRHDTVYWYQQGPGQDPQFLISFYEKMQSDKGSIPDRFSAQQFSDYHSELNMSSLELGDSALYFCASSGGADEKLFFGSGTQLSVL.

The chain combines TRBV7-9 with TRBJ2-1, with TRBD1 identical over 9 bases. The CDR3 has 15 residues. The junction had 8 bases not matched to a gene; V was cut back by 3 bases and J by 8 bases. The V gene's germline CDR1 is SEHNR and CDR2 FQNEAQ (reference sequence). CDR3 coding DNA: TGTGCCAGCAGCTTCCGGGACAGGGCTTATCATGAGCAGTTCTTC. This gives the protein CASSFRDRAYHEQFF.

This rearrangement joins TRBV11-2 to TRBJ2-3; the match to TRBD2 covers 9 bases. The CDR3 extends over 18 amino acids. Germline CDR1 reads SGHAT; CDR2 reads FQNNGV. V was clipped by 6 bases and J by 2 bases; unmatched bases: 15. The CDR3 DNA follows: TGTGCCAGCAGTTCGGGACTAGCCCTATCTCGGTCCACAGATACGCAGTATTTT. Encoded protein: CASSSGLALSRSTDTQYF.

The V call is TRBV27, the J call TRBJ2-7, with 7 positions matching TRBD1. Germline trimming cut 6 bases from V and 1 base from J; bases unmatched to any gene: 12. Germline V gene sequence: CDR1 MNHEY, CDR2 SMNVEV (reference sequence). CDR3 length: 16 residues. CDR3 sequence: CASRRPGTDSSYEQYF. The DNA for the CDR3 is TGTGCCAGCAGGAGACCTGGGACAGATTCTTCCTACGAGCAGTACTTC.

The chain employs TRBV9 and TRBJ1-1; maybe TRBD1 (5 bases). Trimming shortened V by 4 bases and J by 3 bases, and 10 bases separated the two germline ends. The length of the CDR3 is 13 residues. Germline V gene sequence: CDR1 SGDLS, CDR2 YYNGEE. CDR3 region: CASSNQGDTEAFF. The CDR3 DNA reads as TGTGCCAGCAGCAATCAGGGTGACACTGAAGCTTTCTTT.

This chain connects TRBV30 to TRBJ2-1, with a tentative D call TRBD2 (5 bases). The germline gives CDR1 GTSNPN, CDR2 SVGIG (reference sequence). The V end was cut by 0 bases, the J end by 5 bases, with 8 bases between. The CDR3 contains 13 residues. CDR3: CAWSVRGDNEQFF. The CDR3 region has the DNA TGTGCCTGGAGTGTACGGGGAGACAATGAGCAGTTCTTC. Combining the CDR3 with reference TRBV30 and TRBJ2-1 gives the whole variable domain SQTIHQWPATLVQPVGSPLSLECTVEGTSNPNLYWYRQAAGRGLQLLFYSVGIGQISSEVPQNLSASRPQDRQFILSSKKLLLSDSGFYLCAWSVRGDNEQFFGPGTRLTVL.

In its sample, this clone was seen a few times. V is TRBV7-9 and J is TRBJ2-7, with D tentatively TRBD2 (5 bases). V gave up 4 bases and J gave up 6 bases, with 13 bases separating them. This CDR3 comprises 13 residues. Germline CDR1 and CDR2: SEHNR and FQNEAQ (reference sequence). The CDR3 reads CASSSGKKGEQYF. The CDR3, as DNA: TGTGCCAGCAGCTCCGGGAAGAAGGGCGAGCAGTACTTC.

In DNA, the CDR3 is TGTGCCAGCAGCCAAGATTGGCGCGACAGCCGTACAGGGAAGCATGGCTACACCTTC. It is translated as CASSQDWRDSRTGKHGYTF. The gene calls are TRBV3-1 (or the pseudogene TRBV3-2) and TRBJ1-2; tentatively, D is TRBD1 (6 bases). Germline loops: CDR1 LGHDT, CDR2 YNNKEL (reference sequence). The CDR3 is 19 amino acids. The ends were cut back, 0 bases at V and 6 bases at J, with 26 bases in the middle.

As for this clone: The same CDR3 arises from other DNA sequences in this sample as well. J is TRBJ1-1 and V is TRBV7-9; no clear D. V dropped 1 base and J dropped 1 base, with 4 bases sitting between them. This CDR3 region has 13 residues. CDR1 is SEHNR, CDR2 FQNEAQ, per germline (reference sequence). The DNA for the CDR3 is TGTGCCAGCAGCTTAGGACAGAACACTGAAGCTTTCTTT. As protein: CASSLGQNTEAFF.

This chain links TRBV6-1 with TRBJ1-5, with 10 bases fitting TRBD1. Per germline, CDR1 MNHNS and CDR2 SASEGT. J gave up 4 bases and V 4 bases, and 10 bases lay outside the gene matches. The CDR3 is 17 amino acids. DNA for the CDR3: TGTGCCAGCAGTGGACAGGGGGCCATTTTGGGAAATCAGCCCCAGCATTTT. Protein product: CASSGQGAILGNQPQHF.